Listed below are T cell receptor beta chains from one sample, sequenced in a study of blood T cell repertoires in COVID-19. Libraries were prepared by immunoSEQ multiplex PCR; TCRdb keeps only in-frame clonotypes and omits some of them. This table has more than 200,000 clones, roughly four fifths appearing once. Material: peripheral blood. These receptors all stem from a man in his fifties or sixties with active or convalescent COVID-19. Each CDR3 is given with its conserved first and last residue. The order of the fields is D gene, V gene, J gene, CDR3 protein, CDR3 DNA. The D gene is left open where the match is weak.

D: TRBD2
V: TRBV2
J: TRBJ2-1
CDR3: CASTETSGGEWQFF
DNA: TGTGCCAGCACTGAGACTAGCGGGGGGGAATGGCAGTTCTTC

D: TRBD1
V: TRBV27
J: TRBJ2-7
CDR3: CASSPQTGPYEQYF
DNA: TGTGCCAGCAGTCCGCAGACAGGGCCCTACGAGCAGTACTTC

D: NA
V: TRBV6-1
J: TRBJ1-3
CDR3: CASSETQAGYGNTIYF
DNA: TGTGCCAGCAGTGAAACCCAGGCAGGGTACGGAAACACCATATATTTT

D: NA
V: TRBV19
J: TRBJ2-7
CDR3: CASSRGQVYEQYF
DNA: TGTGCCAGTAGTAGAGGACAAGTTTACGAGCAGTACTTC

D: NA
V: TRBV15
J: TRBJ1-2
CDR3: CATSTRNSGGYTF
DNA: TGTGCCACCAGCACGCGGAACTCCGGGGGCTACACCTTC

D: NA
V: TRBV15
J: TRBJ2-5
CDR3: CATSRAEETQYF
DNA: TGTGCCACCAGCAGAGCCGAGGAGACCCAGTACTTC

D: TRBD1
V: TRBV6-5
J: TRBJ2-5
CDR3: CASSGRGWVETQYF
DNA: TGTGCCAGCTCGGGCAGGGGGTGGGTCGAGACCCAGTACTTC

D: NA
V: TRBV2
J: TRBJ1-3
CDR3: CASSVRQFLSGNTIYF
DNA: TGTGCCAGCAGTGTGAGGCAGTTCCTCTCTGGAAACACCATATATTTT

D: TRBD2
V: TRBV6-1
J: TRBJ2-7
CDR3: CASSELAGGSYEQYF
DNA: TGTGCCAGCAGTGAGTTGGCGGGGGGGTCCTACGAGCAGTACTTC

D: NA
V: TRBV3-1/TRBV3-2
J: TRBJ2-3
CDR3: CASSQGLRTDTQYF
DNA: TGTGCCAGCAGCCAAGGACTCCGCACAGATACGCAGTATTTT

D: NA
V: TRBV3-1/TRBV3-2
J: TRBJ1-4
CDR3: CASSPGGRVNEKLFF
DNA: TGTGCCAGCAGCCCCGGTGGCAGGGTAAACGAAAAACTGTTTTTT

D: NA
V: TRBV18
J: TRBJ2-3
CDR3: CASSPEGHYTDTQYF
DNA: TGTGCCAGCTCACCCGAGGGACATTACACAGATACGCAGTATTTT

D: TRBD2
V: TRBV4-1
J: TRBJ2-2
CDR3: CASSPRLGGGGTGELFF
DNA: TGCGCCAGCAGCCCTAGGCTGGGCGGGGGGGGCACCGGGGAGCTGTTTTTT

D: NA
V: TRBV7-2
J: TRBJ1-2
CDR3: CASSLDIGGYTF
DNA: TGTGCCAGCAGCCTCGATATCGGTGGCTACACCTTC

D: TRBD1
V: TRBV18
J: TRBJ2-7
CDR3: CASSPQRGLYEQYF
DNA: TGTGCCAGCTCACCACAAAGGGGGCTATACGAGCAGTACTTC

D: TRBD1
V: TRBV27
J: TRBJ2-3
CDR3: CASSLQGDLTDTQYF
DNA: TGTGCCAGCAGTTTACAGGGGGATCTCACAGATACGCAGTATTTT